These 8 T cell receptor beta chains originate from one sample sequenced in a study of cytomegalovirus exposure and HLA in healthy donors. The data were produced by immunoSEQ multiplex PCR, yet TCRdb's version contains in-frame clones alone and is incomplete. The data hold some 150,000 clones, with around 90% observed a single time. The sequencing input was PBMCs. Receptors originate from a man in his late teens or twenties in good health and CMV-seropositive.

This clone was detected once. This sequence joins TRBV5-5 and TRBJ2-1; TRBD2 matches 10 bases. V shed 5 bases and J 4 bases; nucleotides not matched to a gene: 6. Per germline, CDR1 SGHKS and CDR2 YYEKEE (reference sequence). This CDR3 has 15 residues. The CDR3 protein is CASRLAGEKYNEQFF. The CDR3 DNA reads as TGTGCCAGCAGGCTAGCGGGAGAAAAGTACAATGAGCAGTTCTTC.

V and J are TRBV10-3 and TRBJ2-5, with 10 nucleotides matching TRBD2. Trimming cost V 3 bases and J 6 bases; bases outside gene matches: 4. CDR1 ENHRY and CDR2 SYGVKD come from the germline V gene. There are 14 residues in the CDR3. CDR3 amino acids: CAISEAGGLQTQYF. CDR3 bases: TGTGCCATCAGTGAAGCGGGGGGGCTCCAGACCCAGTACTTC.

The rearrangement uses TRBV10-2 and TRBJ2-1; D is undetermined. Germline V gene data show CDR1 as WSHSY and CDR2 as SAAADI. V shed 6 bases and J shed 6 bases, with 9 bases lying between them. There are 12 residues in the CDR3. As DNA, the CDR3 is TGCGCCAGCAGACACGACTCCAATGAGCAGTTCTTC. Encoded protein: CASRHDSNEQFF.

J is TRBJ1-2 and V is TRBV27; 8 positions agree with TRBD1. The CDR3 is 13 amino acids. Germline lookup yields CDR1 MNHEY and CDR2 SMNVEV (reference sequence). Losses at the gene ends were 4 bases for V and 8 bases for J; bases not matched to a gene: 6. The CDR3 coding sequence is TGTGCCAGCAGTTCGAGGACAGGGTGGGGCTACACCTTC. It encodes CASSSRTGWGYTF.

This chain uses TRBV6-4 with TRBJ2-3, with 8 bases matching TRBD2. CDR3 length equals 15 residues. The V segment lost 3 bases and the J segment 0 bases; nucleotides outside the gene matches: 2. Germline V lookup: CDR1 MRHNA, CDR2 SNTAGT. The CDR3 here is CASSEASGSTDTQYF. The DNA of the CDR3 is TGTGCCAGCAGTGAGGCTAGCGGGAGCACAGATACGCAGTATTTT.

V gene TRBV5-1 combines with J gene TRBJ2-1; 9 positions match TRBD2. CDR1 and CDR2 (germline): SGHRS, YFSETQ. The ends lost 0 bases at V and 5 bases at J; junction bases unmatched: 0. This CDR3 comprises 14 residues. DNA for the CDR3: TGCGCCAGCAGCTTGGGACTAGCGGACAATGAGCAGTTCTTC. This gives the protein CASSLGLADNEQFF. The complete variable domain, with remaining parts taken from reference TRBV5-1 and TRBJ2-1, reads KAGVTQTPRYLIKTRGQQVTLSCSPISGHRSVSWYQQTPGQGLQFLFEYFSETQRNKGNFPGRFSGRQFSNSRSEMNVSTLELGDSALYLCASSLGLADNEQFFGPGTRLTVL.

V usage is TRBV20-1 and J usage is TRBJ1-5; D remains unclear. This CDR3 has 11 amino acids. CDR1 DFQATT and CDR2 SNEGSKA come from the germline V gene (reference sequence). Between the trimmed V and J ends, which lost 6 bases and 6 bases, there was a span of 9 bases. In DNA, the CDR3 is TGCAGTGCCCGGGTGACTCAGCCCCAGCATTTT. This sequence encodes CSARVTQPQHF.

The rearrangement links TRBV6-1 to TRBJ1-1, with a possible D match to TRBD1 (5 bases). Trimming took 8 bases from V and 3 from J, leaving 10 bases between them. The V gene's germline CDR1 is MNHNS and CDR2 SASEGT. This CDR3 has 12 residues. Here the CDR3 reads CASARDYTEAFF. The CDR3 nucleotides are TGTGCCAGCGCCAGGGACTACACTGAAGCTTTCTTT.